This is a list of T cell receptor beta chains from one sample in a study of spatial heterogeneity in lung cancer. MiXCR, run by TCRdb on the 5' RACE reads, gives a single entry per CDR3 protein. The sample lists roughly 54,000 distinct CDR3 sequences, less than 8.5% occurring once. The sample consisted of PBMCs, taken at surgery. The receptors were sampled from a female donor with early-stage non-small cell lung cancer. Each CDR3 is given with its conserved first and last residue. A D gene is named only where the DNA matches it firmly. Part of the rows lack a size; the others show once, few, many or a class for expanded clones.

j_call d_call v_call clone_size cdr3_aa cdr3_nt
TRBJ2-3 TRBD1 TRBV3-1 few CASSQAGQITDTQYF TGTGCCAGCAGCCAAGCGGGACAGATCACAGATACGCAGTATTTT
TRBJ2-7 - TRBV28 - CASRPPGSYEQYF TGTGCCAGCAGACCGCCCGGGAGCTACGAGCAGTACTTC
TRBJ2-2 TRBD1 TRBV19 many CASSIGQGPTGELFF TGTGCCAGTAGTATCGGACAGGGGCCCACCGGGGAGCTGTTTTTT
TRBJ1-6 - TRBV30 - CAWRRSGSSYNSPLHF TGTGCCTGGAGAAGAAGCGGGAGCTCCTATAATTCACCCCTCCACTTT
TRBJ2-7 - TRBV29-1 - CSVARSQGNEQYF TGCAGCGTCGCGAGATCGCAGGGAAACGAGCAGTACTTC
TRBJ1-1 TRBD1 TRBV30 few CAWSMDRGLYEAFF TGTGCCTGGAGTATGGACAGGGGGCTCTATGAAGCTTTCTTT
TRBJ2-2 TRBD2 TRBV4-2 few CASERGSNTGELFF TGTGCCAGCGAGCGGGGGTCGAACACCGGGGAGCTGTTTTTT
TRBJ2-1 TRBD2 TRBV19 few CASTPGLAGGLRSYNEQFF TGTGCCAGTACCCCGGGACTAGCGGGGGGGCTACGCTCCTACAATGAGCAGTTCTTC
TRBJ1-1 TRBD1 TRBV12-3/TRBV12-4 many CASRGQGRTEAFF TGTGCCAGCAGGGGACAGGGCCGCACTGAAGCTTTCTTT
TRBJ2-2 - TRBV7-9 few CASSLGGAGELFF TGTGCCAGCAGCTTAGGCGGGGCCGGGGAGCTGTTTTTT
TRBJ2-3 TRBD2 TRBV2 many CASGGLAGVGDTQYF TGTGCCAGCGGTGGACTAGCGGGAGTTGGAGATACGCAGTATTTT
TRBJ2-7 - TRBV7-2 many CASSISGTYEQYF TGTGCCAGCAGCATCTCCGGGACCTACGAGCAGTACTTC
TRBJ2-1 - TRBV6-2/TRBV6-3 - CASSYGLNEQFF TGTGCCAGCAGTTACGGATTAAATGAGCAGTTCTTC
TRBJ2-1 - TRBV20-1 few CSAFLEGGANEQFF TGCAGTGCTTTCTTGGAGGGGGGGGCCAATGAGCAGTTCTTC
TRBJ1-3 - TRBV12-3/TRBV12-4 - CASSLSGDFRNTIYF TGTGCCAGCAGTTTATCGGGGGATTTTAGGAACACCATATATTTT
TRBJ2-6 - TRBV18 many CASSPGLGGANVLTF TGTGCCAGCTCACCTGGCCTCGGTGGGGCCAACGTCCTGACTTTC
TRBJ2-1 TRBD2 TRBV13 - CASSPRTSGGGNEQFF TGTGCCAGCAGCCCGAGGACTAGCGGGGGTGGCAATGAGCAGTTCTTC
TRBJ2-6 TRBD1 TRBV20-1 many CSAQGNSGANVLTF TGCAGTGCACAGGGGAACTCTGGGGCCAACGTCCTGACTTTC
TRBJ2-1 TRBD2 TRBV7-2 few CASSQPGGGEQFF TGTGCCAGCAGCCAACCGGGGGGGGGTGAGCAGTTCTTC
TRBJ2-1 - TRBV18 few CASSPPDTGRYNEQFF TGTGCCAGCTCACCACCGGACACAGGGAGGTACAATGAGCAGTTCTTC
TRBJ2-5 - TRBV5-1 few CASSLGRTIQETQYF TGCGCCAGCAGCTTGGGTCGGACTATTCAAGAGACCCAGTACTTC
TRBJ2-3 TRBD2 TRBV10-1 few CASSLGLAGTTDTQYF TGCGCCAGCAGCCTAGGACTAGCGGGGACGACAGATACGCAGTATTTT
TRBJ2-3 - TRBV7-2 few CASSLYGALGDTQYF TGTGCCAGCAGCTTATACGGGGCCCTGGGGGATACGCAGTATTTT
TRBJ1-5 TRBD1 TRBV5-1 many CASSLAGTAGQPQHF TGCGCCAGCAGCTTGGCGGGGACAGCGGGTCAGCCCCAGCATTTT
TRBJ1-1 - TRBV12-3/TRBV12-4 few CASMVGGTEAFF TGTGCCAGCATGGTCGGGGGGACTGAAGCTTTCTTT
TRBJ2-1 TRBD2 TRBV12-3/TRBV12-4 few CASSFVSGGAMYEQFF TGTGCCAGCAGTTTCGTTAGCGGGGGGGCCATGTATGAGCAGTTCTTC
TRBJ2-7 - TRBV14 few CASSQDRQGKYF TGTGCCAGCAGCCAAGATCGGCAGGGGAAGTACTTC